Listed below are T cell receptor beta chains from one sample, sequenced in a study of shared clonotypes between healthy human individuals. Only in-frame clones appear in the TCRdb table, and some are missing; sequencing was by immunoSEQ multiplex PCR. The sample consists of roughly 770,000 clones, 90% to 98% of them appearing once. The specimen sequenced was naive CD8+ T cells sorted from blood. All receptors derive from a young man in good health. The CDR3 runs from the conserved cysteine through the conserved F or W. Each record gives: J gene, clone size, V gene, D gene, CDR3 DNA, CDR3 protein. The D gene is left open where the match is weak. Not every row has a clone size; where given, it reads once, few, many or a size class.

J: TRBJ1-2
size: -
V: TRBV18
D: -
DNA: TGTGCCAGCTCACCACCGGAGGTTGGCTACACCTTC
CDR3: CASSPPEVGYTF

J: TRBJ2-7
size: once
V: TRBV30
D: -
DNA: TGTGCCTATGGGGAGTACGAGCAGTACTTC
CDR3: CAYGEYEQYF

J: TRBJ2-3
size: -
V: TRBV14
D: -
DNA: TGTGCCAGCAGCACACTCGCGAACCAAGTCGGTACGCAGTATTTT
CDR3: CASSTLANQVGTQYF

J: TRBJ2-7
size: once
V: TRBV11-2
D: -
DNA: TGTGCCAGCAGCTTAACTAGTCCCTACGAGCAGTACTTC
CDR3: CASSLTSPYEQYF

J: TRBJ2-7
size: -
V: TRBV19
D: -
DNA: TGTGCCAGTAGCTCAAGACAGGCTGGCGAGCAGTACTTC
CDR3: CASSSRQAGEQYF

J: TRBJ1-3
size: -
V: TRBV7-9
D: -
DNA: TGTGCCAGCAGCCCCACAGGGTGGGGAAACACCATATATTTT
CDR3: CASSPTGWGNTIYF

J: TRBJ2-7
size: -
V: TRBV5-4
D: -
DNA: TGTGCCAGCAGCGGAAGAGACTCCTACGAGCAGTACTTC
CDR3: CASSGRDSYEQYF

J: TRBJ2-1
size: -
V: TRBV7-8
D: TRBD2
DNA: TGTGCCAGCAGCGCCCGGACTAGCGGGAGTTTATATGAGGATGAGCAGTTCTTC
CDR3: CASSARTSGSLYEDEQFF

J: TRBJ1-2
size: -
V: TRBV4-1
D: -
DNA: TGCGCCAGCAGCCAAGAATCAACAAGCCCCCACTATGGCTACACCTTC
CDR3: CASSQESTSPHYGYTF

J: TRBJ1-2
size: -
V: TRBV4-3
D: TRBD1
DNA: TGCGCCAGCAGCTTTTTGGGGACAGAAGCTAACTATGGCTACACCTTC
CDR3: CASSFLGTEANYGYTF

J: TRBJ2-1
size: -
V: TRBV28
D: TRBD2
DNA: TGTGCCAGCAGTTTAGCGGGTCTAGCGGGAGTTGGCAATGAGCAGTTCTTC
CDR3: CASSLAGLAGVGNEQFF

J: TRBJ2-1
size: -
V: TRBV6-4
D: -
DNA: TGTGCCAGCAATTTTGAGGGACCCCAGGACTACAATGAGCAGTTCTTC
CDR3: CASNFEGPQDYNEQFF

J: TRBJ2-2
size: once
V: TRBV6-5
D: -
DNA: TGTGCCAGCAGTTATCGTACCGGGGAGCTGTTTTTT
CDR3: CASSYRTGELFF

J: TRBJ1-1
size: -
V: TRBV10-1
D: -
DNA: TGCGCCAGCAGTGAGACAGAGGTAAACACTGAAGCTTTCTTT
CDR3: CASSETEVNTEAFF

J: TRBJ2-7
size: once
V: TRBV7-9
D: -
DNA: TGTGCCAGCAGCTCTCTGGGACTCAGATACGAGCAGTACTTC
CDR3: CASSSLGLRYEQYF

J: TRBJ1-1
size: once
V: TRBV14
D: -
DNA: TGTGCCAGCAGCCAAGTTAACAGGGAGGTCACTGAAGCTTTCTTT
CDR3: CASSQVNREVTEAFF

J: TRBJ2-1
size: -
V: TRBV27
D: -
DNA: TGTGCCAGCACGAGCAGGTACGGGGAGCTTCGTCATAATGAGCAGTTCTTC
CDR3: CASTSRYGELRHNEQFF

J: TRBJ2-7
size: few
V: TRBV6-1
D: TRBD1
DNA: TGTGCCAGCAGGGACAGGGGGCGATCCTACGAGCAGTACTTC
CDR3: CASRDRGRSYEQYF

J: TRBJ2-1
size: -
V: TRBV19
D: -
DNA: TGTGCCAGTAGTATTTCGGGGTCTCAGGGACCCTACAATGAGCAGTTCTTC
CDR3: CASSISGSQGPYNEQFF

J: TRBJ2-1
size: -
V: TRBV29-1
D: -
DNA: TGCAGCGTAAACAGCCTTTTGAGTAATGAGCAGTTCTTC
CDR3: CSVNSLLSNEQFF

J: TRBJ2-5
size: -
V: TRBV5-6
D: TRBD2
DNA: TGTGCCAGCAGCCAGGCGGGAGGAGAGACCCAGTACTTC
CDR3: CASSQAGGETQYF

J: TRBJ2-1
size: -
V: TRBV29-1
D: TRBD1
DNA: TGCAGCGCCCGGCAGGACAGGATGGAGTTCTTC
CDR3: CSARQDRMEFF

J: TRBJ2-1
size: -
V: TRBV2
D: -
DNA: TGTGCCAGCAGTGATAGGATCAACAATGAGCAGTTCTTC
CDR3: CASSDRINNEQFF

J: TRBJ2-3
size: -
V: TRBV6-4
D: TRBD2
DNA: TGTGCCAGCAGGGAACGTGGTAGGGGCGGGAGGGTGAGCACAGATACGCAGTATTTT
CDR3: CASRERGRGGRVSTDTQYF

J: TRBJ2-3
size: -
V: TRBV5-4
D: -
DNA: TGTGCCAGCAGCCGAGGGACAGCGGGAGCCGATACGCAGTATTTT
CDR3: CASSRGTAGADTQYF

J: TRBJ1-2
size: -
V: TRBV27
D: -
DNA: TGTGCCAGCAGGCTATATGGCTACACCTTC
CDR3: CASRLYGYTF

J: TRBJ1-4
size: -
V: TRBV5-6
D: -
DNA: TGTGCCAGCAGCTTGCTAGGGAATGAAAAACTGTTTTTT
CDR3: CASSLLGNEKLFF

J: TRBJ2-3
size: -
V: TRBV27
D: -
DNA: TGTGCCAGCAGTTTATCGGTGGGGGGCGGCACAGATACGCAGTATTTT
CDR3: CASSLSVGGGTDTQYF

J: TRBJ2-5
size: once
V: TRBV2
D: -
DNA: TGTGCCAGCAGTCAGGGGCCAGAGACCCAGTACTTC
CDR3: CASSQGPETQYF

J: TRBJ2-1
size: -
V: TRBV4-3
D: TRBD2
DNA: TGCGCCAGCAGCCTAGTCCTAGCGGAATTCTACAATGAGCAGTTCTTC
CDR3: CASSLVLAEFYNEQFF

J: TRBJ1-4
size: -
V: TRBV6-1
D: -
DNA: TGTGCCAGCAGTGAACCTGGAGCCGGGACTAATGAAAAACTGTTTTTT
CDR3: CASSEPGAGTNEKLFF

J: TRBJ1-2
size: -
V: TRBV2
D: -
DNA: TGTGCCAGCAGTGAAGCGCCAGGGTACTATGGCTACACCTTC
CDR3: CASSEAPGYYGYTF

J: TRBJ2-7
size: -
V: TRBV29-1
D: TRBD2
DNA: TGCAGCGTTGAGGCTCGGGGGGAGACCTACGAGCAGTACTTC
CDR3: CSVEARGETYEQYF

J: TRBJ2-5
size: -
V: TRBV7-9
D: -
DNA: TGTGCCAGCAGCTCCCCCGGTAGGTCCGAGACCCAGTACTTC
CDR3: CASSSPGRSETQYF

J: TRBJ1-1
size: -
V: TRBV29-1
D: -
DNA: TGCAGCGTTGAGGAAAACACTGAAGCTTTCTTT
CDR3: CSVEENTEAFF

J: TRBJ2-7
size: -
V: TRBV5-5
D: -
DNA: TGTGCCAGCAGCCCCTTTTGGGCTCCTAATCAGCAGTACTTC
CDR3: CASSPFWAPNQQYF

J: TRBJ2-7
size: -
V: TRBV6-6
D: TRBD1
DNA: TGTGCCAGCAGCCACCGACAGGGAGTGGGGTACGAGCAGTACTTC
CDR3: CASSHRQGVGYEQYF

J: TRBJ2-3
size: -
V: TRBV9
D: -
DNA: TGTGCCAGCAGCGTAGACTCAGATACGCAGTATTTT
CDR3: CASSVDSDTQYF

J: TRBJ2-7
size: -
V: TRBV27
D: TRBD2
DNA: TGTGCCAGCACCTTTGGCCGGCTAGCGGGTACGGGCGAGCAGTACTTC
CDR3: CASTFGRLAGTGEQYF

J: TRBJ1-1
size: -
V: TRBV6-5
D: -
DNA: TGTGCCAGCAGTTACGTGCGACCTGTCGGGGTTGAAGCTTTCTTT
CDR3: CASSYVRPVGVEAFF

J: TRBJ2-1
size: -
V: TRBV11-2
D: TRBD2
DNA: TGTGCCAGCAGCGGTCAAACTAGCGGACACCACCCCTGGAAAAATGAGCAGTTCTTC
CDR3: CASSGQTSGHHPWKNEQFF

J: TRBJ2-1
size: -
V: TRBV11-2
D: TRBD2
DNA: TGTGCCACCAAGGGGCTGGCGGGAGGTGAGCAGTTCTTC
CDR3: CATKGLAGGEQFF